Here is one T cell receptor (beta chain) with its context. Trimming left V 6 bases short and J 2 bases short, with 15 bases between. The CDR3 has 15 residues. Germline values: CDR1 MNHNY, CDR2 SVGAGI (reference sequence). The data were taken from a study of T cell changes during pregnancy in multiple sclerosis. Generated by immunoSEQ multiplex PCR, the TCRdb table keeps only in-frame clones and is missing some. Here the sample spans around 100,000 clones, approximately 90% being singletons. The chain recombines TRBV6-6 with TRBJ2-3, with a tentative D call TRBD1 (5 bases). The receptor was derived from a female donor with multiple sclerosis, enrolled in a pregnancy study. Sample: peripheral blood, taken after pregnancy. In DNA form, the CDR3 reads TGTGCCAGCAGAGACGACAGAGCCTCCACAGATACGCAGTATTTT. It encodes CASRDDRASTDTQYF.